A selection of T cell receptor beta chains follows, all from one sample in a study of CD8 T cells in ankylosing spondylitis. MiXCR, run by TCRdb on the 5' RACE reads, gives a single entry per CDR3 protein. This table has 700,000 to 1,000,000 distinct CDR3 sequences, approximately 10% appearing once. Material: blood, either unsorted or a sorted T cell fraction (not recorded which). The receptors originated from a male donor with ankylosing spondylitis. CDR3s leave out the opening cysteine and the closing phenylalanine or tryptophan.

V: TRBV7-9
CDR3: ASSLATGPSNQPQH

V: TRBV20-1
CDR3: SARGFNDWGTSNQPQH

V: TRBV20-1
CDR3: SASLVALDEQF

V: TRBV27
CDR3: ASRLTSGNSPLH

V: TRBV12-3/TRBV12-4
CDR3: ASGQGGKAEAF

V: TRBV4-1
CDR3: ASSQFSMRANAYEQY

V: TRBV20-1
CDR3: SAMRTDTQY

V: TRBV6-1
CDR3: ASSQTGIPS

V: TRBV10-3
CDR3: AISRDINEKLF

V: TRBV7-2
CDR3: ASSPSPNTEAF

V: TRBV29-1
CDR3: SVNSQGNTGELF

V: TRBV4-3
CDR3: ASSRQRVHNEQF

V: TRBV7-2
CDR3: ASSPRSTGAQY

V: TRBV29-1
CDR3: SVVRQGGSEAF

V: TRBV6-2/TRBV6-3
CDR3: ASSYGPPYGYT

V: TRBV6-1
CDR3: ASSQNGRVGGYT

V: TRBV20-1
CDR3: SAMDPQSSYEQY

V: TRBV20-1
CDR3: SAREGESSTDTQY

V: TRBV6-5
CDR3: ASSYIPTGDRGEQY

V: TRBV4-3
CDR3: ASSQQYRDYEQY

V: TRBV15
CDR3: ATSRDRGRAPLH

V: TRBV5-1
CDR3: ASRMQGSTDTQY

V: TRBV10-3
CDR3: AISVGTGEKLF

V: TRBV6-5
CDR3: ASSYSLGTGRHNEQF

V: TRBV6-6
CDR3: ASNQQGNTIY

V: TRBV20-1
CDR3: SFLDRGSYEQY

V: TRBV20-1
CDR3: SAGTPNTEAF

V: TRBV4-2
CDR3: ASSQAGGGDTDTQY

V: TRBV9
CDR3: ASSVSGTGTDTQY

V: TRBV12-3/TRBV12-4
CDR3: ASSPRRMAEAF

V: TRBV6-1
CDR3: ATFRSGGGNNEQF

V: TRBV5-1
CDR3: ASSLDGTYNQPQH

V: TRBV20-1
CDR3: SARGRGSTEAF

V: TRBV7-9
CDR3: ASSRQGESGDSPLH

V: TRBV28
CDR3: ASSRKRGDQPQH

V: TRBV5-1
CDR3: ASSLTGDSGNTIY

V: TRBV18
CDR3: ASSPRPTSGGNEQF

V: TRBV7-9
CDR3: ASKHRGLNTEAF

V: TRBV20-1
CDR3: SARAHRGIETQY

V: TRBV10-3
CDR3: AIAGNYGYT

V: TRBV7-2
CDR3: ASSLLQGAFGELF

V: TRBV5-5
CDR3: ASSPYGLPEQF

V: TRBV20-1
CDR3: SAEGQPYEQY

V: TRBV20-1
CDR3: SARPFGTYEQY

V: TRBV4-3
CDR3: ASSYSRVSSYEQY

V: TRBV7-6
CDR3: ASSLTPSLTDTQY

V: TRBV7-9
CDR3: ASNASGLETQY

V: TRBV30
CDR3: AWSGRSYTGELF

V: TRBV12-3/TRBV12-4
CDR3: ASSARGKVGSPLH

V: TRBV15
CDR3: ATSRAYEETEAF

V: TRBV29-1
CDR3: SVEDSRDGAYNEQF

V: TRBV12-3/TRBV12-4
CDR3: ASSPRQGRPQY

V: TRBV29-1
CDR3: SADRGGGTQY

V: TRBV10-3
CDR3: AISDPGQGTYNEQF

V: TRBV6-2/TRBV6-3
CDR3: AITLYEQY

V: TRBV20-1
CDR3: SATGVRDEQY

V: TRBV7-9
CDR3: ASSLQEGTEAF